This T cell receptor beta chain was sequenced for a study of control samples from healthy donors and cancer patients. Sequenced by immunoSEQ multiplex PCR; TCRdb stores in-frame clones only, minus some. Among around 110,000 clones listed, approximately 92% were seen once. Germline loops: CDR1 WSHSY, CDR2 SAAADI. The CDR3 has 16 residues. J gave up 5 bases and V 1 base, and 4 bases lay outside the gene matches. The sequence came from a woman in her forties or fifties with colorectal cancer. The specimen was PBMCs. The V and J genes are TRBV10-2 and TRBJ2-7; 14 bases map to TRBD2. CDR3 amino acids: CASSELLGLAGDEQYF. In DNA, the CDR3 is TGCGCCAGCAGTGAGTTACTGGGACTAGCGGGAGACGAGCAGTACTTC.